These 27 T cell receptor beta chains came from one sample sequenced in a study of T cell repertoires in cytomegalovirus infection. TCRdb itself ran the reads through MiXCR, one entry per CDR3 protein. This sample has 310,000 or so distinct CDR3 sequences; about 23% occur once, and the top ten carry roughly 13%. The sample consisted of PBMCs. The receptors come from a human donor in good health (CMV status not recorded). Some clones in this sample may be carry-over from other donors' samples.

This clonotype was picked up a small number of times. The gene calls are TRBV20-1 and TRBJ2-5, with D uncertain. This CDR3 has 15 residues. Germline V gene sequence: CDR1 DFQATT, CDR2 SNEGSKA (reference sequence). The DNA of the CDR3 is TGCAGCATGAGGCTAGTCAGCGTCCCCCAAGAGACCCAGTACTTC. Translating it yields CSMRLVSVPQETQYF.

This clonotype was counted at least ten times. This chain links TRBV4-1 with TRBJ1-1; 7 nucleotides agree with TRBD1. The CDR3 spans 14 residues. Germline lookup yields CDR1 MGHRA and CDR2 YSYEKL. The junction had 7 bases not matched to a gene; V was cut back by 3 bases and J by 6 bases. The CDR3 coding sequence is TGCGCCAGCAGCCACATCGACAGGGCCCCTGAAGCTTTCTTT. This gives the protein CASSHIDRAPEAFF.

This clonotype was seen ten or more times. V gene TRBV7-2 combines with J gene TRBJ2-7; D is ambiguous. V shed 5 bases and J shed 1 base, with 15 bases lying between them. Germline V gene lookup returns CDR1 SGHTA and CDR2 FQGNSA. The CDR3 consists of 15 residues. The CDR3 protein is CASSRSAGQSYEQYF. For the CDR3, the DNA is TGTGCCAGCAGCCGCAGTGCCGGTCAGTCCTACGAGCAGTACTTC.

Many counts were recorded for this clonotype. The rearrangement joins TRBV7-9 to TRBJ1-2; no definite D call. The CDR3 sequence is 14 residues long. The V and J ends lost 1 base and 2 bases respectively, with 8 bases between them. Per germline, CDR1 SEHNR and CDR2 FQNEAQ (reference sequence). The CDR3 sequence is CASSLVGGNYGYTF. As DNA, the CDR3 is TGTGCCAGCAGCTTAGTAGGAGGGAACTATGGCTACACCTTC. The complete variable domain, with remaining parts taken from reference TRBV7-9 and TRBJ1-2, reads DTGVSQNPRHKITKRGQNVTFRCDPISEHNRLYWYRQTLGQGPEFLTYFQNEAQLEKSRLLSDRFSAERPKGSFSTLEIQRTEQGDSAMYLCASSLVGGNYGYTFGSGTRLTVV.

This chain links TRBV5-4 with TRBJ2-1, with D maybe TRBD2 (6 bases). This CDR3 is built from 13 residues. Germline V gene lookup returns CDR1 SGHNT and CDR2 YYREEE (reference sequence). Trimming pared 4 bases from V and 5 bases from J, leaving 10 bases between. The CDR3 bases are TGTGCCAGCAGCGTCCGGAGGGACAATGAGCAGTTCTTC. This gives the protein CASSVRRDNEQFF. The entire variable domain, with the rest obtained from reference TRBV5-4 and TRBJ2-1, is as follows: ETGVTQSPTHLIKTRGQQVTLRCSSQSGHNTVSWYQQALGQGPQFIFQYYREEENGRGNFPPRFSGLQFPNYSSELNVNALELDDSALYLCASSVRRDNEQFFGPGTRLTVL.

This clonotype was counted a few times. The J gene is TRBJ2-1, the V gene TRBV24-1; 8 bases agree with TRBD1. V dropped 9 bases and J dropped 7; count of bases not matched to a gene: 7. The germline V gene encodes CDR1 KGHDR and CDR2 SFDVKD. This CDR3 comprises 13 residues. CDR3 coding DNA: TGTGCCACCGAGGGACAGGAGACAAATGAGCAGTTCTTC. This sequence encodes CATEGQETNEQFF.

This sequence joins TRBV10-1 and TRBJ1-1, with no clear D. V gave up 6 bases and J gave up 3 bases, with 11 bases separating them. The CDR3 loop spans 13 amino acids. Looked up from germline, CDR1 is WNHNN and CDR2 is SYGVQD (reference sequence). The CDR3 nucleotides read TGCGCCAGCAGGATGGCTCGTTACACTGAAGCTTTCTTT. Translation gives CASRMARYTEAFF.

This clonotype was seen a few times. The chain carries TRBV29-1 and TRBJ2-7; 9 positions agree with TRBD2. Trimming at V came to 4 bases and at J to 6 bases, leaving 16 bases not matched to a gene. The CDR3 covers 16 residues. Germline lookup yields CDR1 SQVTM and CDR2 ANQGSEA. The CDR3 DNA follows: TGCAGCGTTGTTAGCGGGAGTGTTATGTTAGGACCCGAGCAGTACTTC. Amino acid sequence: CSVVSGSVMLGPEQYF.

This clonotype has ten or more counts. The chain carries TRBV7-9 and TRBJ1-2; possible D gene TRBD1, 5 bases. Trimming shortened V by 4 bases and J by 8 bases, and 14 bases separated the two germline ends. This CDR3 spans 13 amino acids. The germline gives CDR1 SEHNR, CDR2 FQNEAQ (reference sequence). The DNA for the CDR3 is TGTGCCAGCAGCTCCCCCCAGGGACGGGGCTACACCTTC. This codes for CASSSPQGRGYTF.

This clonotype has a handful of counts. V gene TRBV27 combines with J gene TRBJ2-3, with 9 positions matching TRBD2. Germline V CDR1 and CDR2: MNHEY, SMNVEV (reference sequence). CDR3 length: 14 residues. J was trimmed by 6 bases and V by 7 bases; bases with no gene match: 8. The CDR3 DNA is TGTGCCAGCACGGCTAGCGGGAATCGGGATACGCAGTATTTT. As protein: CASTASGNRDTQYF.

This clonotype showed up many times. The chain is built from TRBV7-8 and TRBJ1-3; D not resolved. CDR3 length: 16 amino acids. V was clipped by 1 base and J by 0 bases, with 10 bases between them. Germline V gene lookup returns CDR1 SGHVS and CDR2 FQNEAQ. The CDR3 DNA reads TGTGCCAGCAGCTTAGTGATAGTCGGCTCTGGAAACACCATATATTTT. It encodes CASSLVIVGSGNTIYF.

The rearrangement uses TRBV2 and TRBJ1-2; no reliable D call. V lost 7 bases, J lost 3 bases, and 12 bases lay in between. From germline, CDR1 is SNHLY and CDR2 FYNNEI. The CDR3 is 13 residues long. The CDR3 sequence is CASNPSFYYGYTF. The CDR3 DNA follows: TGTGCCAGCAACCCATCATTTTACTATGGCTACACCTTC.

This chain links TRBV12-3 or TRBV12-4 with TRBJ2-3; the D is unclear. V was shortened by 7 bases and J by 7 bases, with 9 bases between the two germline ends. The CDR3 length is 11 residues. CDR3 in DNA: TGTGCCAGCACCCTTGGCTATACGCAGTATTTT. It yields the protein CASTLGYTQYF.

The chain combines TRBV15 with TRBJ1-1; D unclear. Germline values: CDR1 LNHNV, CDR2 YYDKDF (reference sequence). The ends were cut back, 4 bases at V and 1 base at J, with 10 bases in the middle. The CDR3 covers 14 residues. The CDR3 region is CATSITRGNTEAFF. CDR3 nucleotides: TGTGCCACCAGCATTACCCGGGGGAACACTGAAGCTTTCTTT.

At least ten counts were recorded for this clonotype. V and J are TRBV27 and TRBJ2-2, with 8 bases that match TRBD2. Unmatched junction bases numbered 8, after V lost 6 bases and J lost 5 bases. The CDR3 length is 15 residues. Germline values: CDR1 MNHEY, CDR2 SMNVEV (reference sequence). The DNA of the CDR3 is TGTGCCAGCAGCACCAGCGGGAGTATTACCGGGGAGCTGTTTTTT. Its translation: CASSTSGSITGELFF.

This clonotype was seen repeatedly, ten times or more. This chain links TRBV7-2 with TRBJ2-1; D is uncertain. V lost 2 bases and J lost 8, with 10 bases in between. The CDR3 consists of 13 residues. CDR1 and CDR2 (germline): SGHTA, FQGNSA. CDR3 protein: CASSLSRVDEQFF. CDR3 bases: TGTGCCAGCAGCTTAAGTAGGGTCGATGAGCAGTTCTTC.

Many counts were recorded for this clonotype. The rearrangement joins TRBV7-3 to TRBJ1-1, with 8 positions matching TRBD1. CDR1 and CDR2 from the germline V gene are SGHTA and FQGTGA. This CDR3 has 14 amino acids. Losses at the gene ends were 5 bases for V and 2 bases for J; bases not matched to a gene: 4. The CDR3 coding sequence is TGTGCCAGCAGCCGGACAGGGCCCAACACTGAAGCTTTCTTT. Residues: CASSRTGPNTEAFF.

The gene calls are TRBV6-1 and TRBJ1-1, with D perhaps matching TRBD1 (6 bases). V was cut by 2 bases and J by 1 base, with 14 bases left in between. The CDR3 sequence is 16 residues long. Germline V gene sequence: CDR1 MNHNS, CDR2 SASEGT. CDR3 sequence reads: CASSEWVGQANTEAFF. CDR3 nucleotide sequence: TGTGCCAGCAGTGAATGGGTGGGACAAGCGAACACTGAAGCTTTCTTT.

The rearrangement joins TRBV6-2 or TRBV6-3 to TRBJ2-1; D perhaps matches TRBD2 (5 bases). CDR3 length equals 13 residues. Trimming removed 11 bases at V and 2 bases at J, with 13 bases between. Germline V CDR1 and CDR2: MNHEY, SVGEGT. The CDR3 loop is CALGSGTYNEQFF. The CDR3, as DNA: TGTGCCCTCGGGTCGGGGACCTACAATGAGCAGTTCTTC.

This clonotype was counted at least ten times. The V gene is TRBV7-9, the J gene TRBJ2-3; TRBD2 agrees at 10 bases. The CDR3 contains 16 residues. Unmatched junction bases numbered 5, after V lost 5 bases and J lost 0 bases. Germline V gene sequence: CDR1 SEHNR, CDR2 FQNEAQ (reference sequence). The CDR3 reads CASSTGTSASTDTQYF. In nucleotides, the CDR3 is TGTGCCAGCAGCACAGGGACTAGCGCTAGCACAGATACGCAGTATTTT.

The CDR3 here is CASSVNSNQPQHF. CDR3 bases: TGTGCCAGCAGTGTTAACAGCAATCAGCCCCAGCATTTT. V usage is TRBV25-1 and J usage is TRBJ1-5; no reliable D call. Trimming stripped 4 bases from V and 1 base from J, with 5 bases between. Germline values: CDR1 MGHDK, CDR2 SYGVNS. CDR3 length: 13 residues.

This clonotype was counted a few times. CDR3 protein: CASSQVPGRAYNEQFF. The CDR3 region has the DNA TGCGCCAGCAGCCAAGTCCCCGGGAGGGCCTACAATGAGCAGTTCTTC. The rearrangement uses TRBV4-3 and TRBJ2-1; 8 bases match TRBD2. The germline gives CDR1 LGHNA, CDR2 YSLEER. Trimming at V came to 1 base and at J to 2 bases, leaving 4 bases not matched to a gene. There are 16 residues in the CDR3.

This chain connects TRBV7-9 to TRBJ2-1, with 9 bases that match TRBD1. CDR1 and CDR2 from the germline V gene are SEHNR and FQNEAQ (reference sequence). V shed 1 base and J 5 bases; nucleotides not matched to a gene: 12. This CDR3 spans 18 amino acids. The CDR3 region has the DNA TGTGCCAGCAGCTTAGGGTGGACAGGGGTGTACTACAACAATGAGCAGTTCTTC. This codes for CASSLGWTGVYYNNEQFF.

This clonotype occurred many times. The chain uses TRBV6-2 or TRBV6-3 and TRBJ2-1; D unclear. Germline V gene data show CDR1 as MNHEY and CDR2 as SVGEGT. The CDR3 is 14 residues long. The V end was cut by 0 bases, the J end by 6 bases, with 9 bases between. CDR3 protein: CASSYSYGRNEQFF. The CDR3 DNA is TGTGCCAGCAGTTACTCGTATGGCCGCAATGAGCAGTTCTTC.

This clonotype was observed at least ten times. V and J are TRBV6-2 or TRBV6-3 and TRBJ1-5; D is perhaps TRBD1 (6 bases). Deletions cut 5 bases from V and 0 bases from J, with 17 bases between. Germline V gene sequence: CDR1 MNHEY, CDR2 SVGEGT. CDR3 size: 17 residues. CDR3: CASSPISGQNSNQPQHF. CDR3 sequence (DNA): TGTGCCAGCAGTCCAATTTCTGGACAGAATAGCAATCAGCCCCAGCATTTT.

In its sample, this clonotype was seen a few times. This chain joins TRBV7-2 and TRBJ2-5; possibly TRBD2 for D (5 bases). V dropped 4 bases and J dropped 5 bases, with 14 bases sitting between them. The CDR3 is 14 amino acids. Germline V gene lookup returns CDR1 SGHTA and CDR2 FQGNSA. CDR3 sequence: CASSSGFPGETQYF. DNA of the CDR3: TGTGCCAGCAGCTCGGGATTTCCGGGGGAGACCCAGTACTTC. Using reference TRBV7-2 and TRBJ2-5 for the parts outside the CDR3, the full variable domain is GAGVSQSPSNKVTEKGKDVELRCDPISGHTALYWYRQSLGQGLEFLIYFQGNSAPDKSGLPSDRFSAERTGGSVSTLTIQRTQQEDSAVYLCASSSGFPGETQYFGPGTRLLVL.

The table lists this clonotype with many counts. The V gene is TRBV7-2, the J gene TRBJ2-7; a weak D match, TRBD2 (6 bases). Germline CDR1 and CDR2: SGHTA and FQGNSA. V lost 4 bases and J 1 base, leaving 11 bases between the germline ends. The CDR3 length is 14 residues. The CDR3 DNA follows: TGTGCCAGCAGCTCCACCGGGGGATCCTACGAGCAGTACTTC. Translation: CASSSTGGSYEQYF.